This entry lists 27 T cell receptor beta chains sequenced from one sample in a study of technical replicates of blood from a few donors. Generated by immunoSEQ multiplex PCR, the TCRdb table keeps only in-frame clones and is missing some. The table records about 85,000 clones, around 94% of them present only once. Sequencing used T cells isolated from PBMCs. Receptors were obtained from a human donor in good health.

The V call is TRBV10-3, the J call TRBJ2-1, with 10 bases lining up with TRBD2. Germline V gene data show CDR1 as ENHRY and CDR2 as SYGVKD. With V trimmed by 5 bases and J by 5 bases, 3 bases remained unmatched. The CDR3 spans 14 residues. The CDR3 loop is CAISPGLANNEQFF. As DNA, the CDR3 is TGTGCCATCAGTCCGGGACTAGCGAACAATGAGCAGTTCTTC.

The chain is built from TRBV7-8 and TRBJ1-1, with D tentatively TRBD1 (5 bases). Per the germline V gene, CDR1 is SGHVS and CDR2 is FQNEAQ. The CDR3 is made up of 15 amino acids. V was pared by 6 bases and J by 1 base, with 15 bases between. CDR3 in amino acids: CASRTWAGTNTEAFF. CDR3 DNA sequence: TGTGCCAGCAGAACCTGGGCGGGGACGAACACTGAAGCTTTCTTT.

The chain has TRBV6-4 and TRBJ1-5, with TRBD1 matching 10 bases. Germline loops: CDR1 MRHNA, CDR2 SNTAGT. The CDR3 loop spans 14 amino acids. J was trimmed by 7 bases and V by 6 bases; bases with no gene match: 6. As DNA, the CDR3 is TGTGCCAGCAGACACGGACAGGGGGTCCAGCCCCAGCATTTT. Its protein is CASRHGQGVQPQHF.

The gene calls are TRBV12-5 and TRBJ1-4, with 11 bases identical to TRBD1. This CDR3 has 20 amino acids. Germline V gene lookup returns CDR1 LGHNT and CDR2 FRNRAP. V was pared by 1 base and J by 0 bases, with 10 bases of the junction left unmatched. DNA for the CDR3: TGTGCTAGTGGTTTGGAATGGACAGGGGGCGAATCTACAACTAATGAAAAACTGTTTTTT. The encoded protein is CASGLEWTGGESTTNEKLFF.

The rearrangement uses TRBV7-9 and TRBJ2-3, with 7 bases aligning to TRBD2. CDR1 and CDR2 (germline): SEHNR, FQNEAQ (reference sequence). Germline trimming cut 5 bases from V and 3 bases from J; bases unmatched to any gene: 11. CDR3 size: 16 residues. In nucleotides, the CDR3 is TGTGCCAGCAGCCCCAAAGGCGGGAGCCGTACAGATACGCAGTATTTT. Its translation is CASSPKGGSRTDTQYF.

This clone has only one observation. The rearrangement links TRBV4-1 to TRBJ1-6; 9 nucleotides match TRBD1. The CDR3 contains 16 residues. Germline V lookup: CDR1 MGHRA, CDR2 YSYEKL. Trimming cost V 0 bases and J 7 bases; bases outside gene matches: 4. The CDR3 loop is CASSQEMGQGNSPLHF. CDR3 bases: TGCGCCAGCAGCCAAGAAATGGGACAGGGAAATTCACCCCTCCACTTT.

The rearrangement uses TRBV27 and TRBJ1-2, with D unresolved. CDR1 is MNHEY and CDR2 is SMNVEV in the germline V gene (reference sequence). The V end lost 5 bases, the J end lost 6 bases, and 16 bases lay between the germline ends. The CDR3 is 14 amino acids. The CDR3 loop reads CASSVTPPYNGYTF. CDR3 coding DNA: TGTGCCAGCAGTGTAACACCGCCTTACAATGGCTACACCTTC.

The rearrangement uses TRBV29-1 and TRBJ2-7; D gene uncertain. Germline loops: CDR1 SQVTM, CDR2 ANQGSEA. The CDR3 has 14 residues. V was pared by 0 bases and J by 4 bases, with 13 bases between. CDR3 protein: CSVEDPVSRYEQYF. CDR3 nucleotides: TGCAGCGTTGAAGACCCGGTCTCTAGATACGAGCAGTACTTC.

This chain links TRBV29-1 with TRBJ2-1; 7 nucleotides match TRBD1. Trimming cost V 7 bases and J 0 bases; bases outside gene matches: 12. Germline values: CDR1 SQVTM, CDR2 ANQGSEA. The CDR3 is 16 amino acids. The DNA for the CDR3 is TGCAGCGCTAATCCCGGGACAGAATACTCCTACAATGAGCAGTTCTTC. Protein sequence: CSANPGTEYSYNEQFF.

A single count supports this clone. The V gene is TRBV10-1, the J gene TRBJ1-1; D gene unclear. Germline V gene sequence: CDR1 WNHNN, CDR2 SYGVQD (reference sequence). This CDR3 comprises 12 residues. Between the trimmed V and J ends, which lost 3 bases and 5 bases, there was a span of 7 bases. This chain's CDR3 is CASSDRSTEAFF. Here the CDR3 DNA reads TGCGCCAGCAGTGATCGGAGTACTGAAGCTTTCTTT.

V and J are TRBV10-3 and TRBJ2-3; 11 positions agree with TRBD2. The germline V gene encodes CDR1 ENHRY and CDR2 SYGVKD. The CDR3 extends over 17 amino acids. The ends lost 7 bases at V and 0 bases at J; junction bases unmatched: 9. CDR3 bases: TGTGCCATCACCCCGGGACTAGCGGTCCCTAGCACAGATACGCAGTATTTT. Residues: CAITPGLAVPSTDTQYF.

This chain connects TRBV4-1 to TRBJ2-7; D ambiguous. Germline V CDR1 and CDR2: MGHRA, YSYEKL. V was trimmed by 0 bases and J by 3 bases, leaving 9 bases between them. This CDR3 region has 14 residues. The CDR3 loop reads CASSQETIRYEQYF. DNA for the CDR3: TGCGCCAGCAGCCAAGAAACTATCCGCTACGAGCAGTACTTC.

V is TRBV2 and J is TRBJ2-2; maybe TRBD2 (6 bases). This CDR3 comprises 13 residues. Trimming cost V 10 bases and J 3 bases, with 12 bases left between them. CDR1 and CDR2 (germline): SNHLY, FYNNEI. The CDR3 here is CATGRTYTGELFF. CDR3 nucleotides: TGTGCCACAGGGAGGACGTACACCGGGGAGCTGTTTTTT.

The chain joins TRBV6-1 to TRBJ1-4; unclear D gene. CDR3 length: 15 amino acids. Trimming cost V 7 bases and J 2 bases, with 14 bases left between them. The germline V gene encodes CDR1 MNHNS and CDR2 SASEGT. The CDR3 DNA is TGTGCCAGCAATGACCACATAAACACTAATGAAAAACTGTTTTTT. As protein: CASNDHINTNEKLFF.

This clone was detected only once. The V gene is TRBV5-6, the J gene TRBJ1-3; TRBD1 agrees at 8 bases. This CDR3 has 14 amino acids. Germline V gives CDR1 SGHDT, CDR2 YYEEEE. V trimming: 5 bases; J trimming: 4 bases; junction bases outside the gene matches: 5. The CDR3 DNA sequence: TGTGCCAGCAGTCCCAGGGACAGGGGAAACACCATATATTTT. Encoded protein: CASSPRDRGNTIYF.

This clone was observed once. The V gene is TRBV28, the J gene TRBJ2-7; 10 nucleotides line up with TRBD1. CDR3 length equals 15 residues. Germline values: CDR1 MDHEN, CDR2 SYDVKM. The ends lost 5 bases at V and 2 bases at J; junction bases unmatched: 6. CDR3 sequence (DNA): TGTGCCAGCAGTAGCGGGACAGGGGTTCCCTACGAGCAGTACTTC. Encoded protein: CASSSGTGVPYEQYF.

The CDR3 sequence is CASSLRLGTDTQYF. Written as DNA, the CDR3 is TGTGCCAGCAGCTTACGTCTCGGGACAGATACGCAGTATTTT. The V and J genes are TRBV7-8 and TRBJ2-3; no clear D. V gave up 2 bases and J gave up 3 bases, with 9 bases separating them. Germline-derived CDR1 and CDR2 are SGHVS and FQNEAQ. There are 14 residues in the CDR3.

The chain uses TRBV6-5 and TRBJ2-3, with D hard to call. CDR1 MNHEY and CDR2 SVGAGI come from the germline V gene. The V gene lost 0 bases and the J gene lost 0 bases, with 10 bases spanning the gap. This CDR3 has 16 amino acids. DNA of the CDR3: TGTGCCAGCAGTTACTCTAGCCGGGTTAGCACAGATACGCAGTATTTT. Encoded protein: CASSYSSRVSTDTQYF.

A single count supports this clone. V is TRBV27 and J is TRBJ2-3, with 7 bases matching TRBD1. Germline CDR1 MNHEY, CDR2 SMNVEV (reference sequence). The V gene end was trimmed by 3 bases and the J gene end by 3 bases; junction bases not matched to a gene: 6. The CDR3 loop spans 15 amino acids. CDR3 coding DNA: TGTGCCAGCAGTTTGAGGGGGCGCGGAACAGATACGCAGTATTTT. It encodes CASSLRGRGTDTQYF.

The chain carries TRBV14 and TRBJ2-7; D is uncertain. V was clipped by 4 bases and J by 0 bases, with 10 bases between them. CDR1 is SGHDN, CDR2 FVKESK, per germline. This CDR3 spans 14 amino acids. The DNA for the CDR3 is TGTGCCAGCAGCCGCCGAGGCAGCTCCTACGAGCAGTACTTC. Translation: CASSRRGSSYEQYF.

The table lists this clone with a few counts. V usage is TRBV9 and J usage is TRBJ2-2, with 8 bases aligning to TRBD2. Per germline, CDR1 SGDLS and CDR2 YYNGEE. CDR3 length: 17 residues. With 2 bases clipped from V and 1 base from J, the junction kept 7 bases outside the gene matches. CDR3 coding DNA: TGTGCCAGCAGCGTGGGGGGTAGCGGGGTGAACACCGGGGAGCTGTTTTTT. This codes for CASSVGGSGVNTGELFF.

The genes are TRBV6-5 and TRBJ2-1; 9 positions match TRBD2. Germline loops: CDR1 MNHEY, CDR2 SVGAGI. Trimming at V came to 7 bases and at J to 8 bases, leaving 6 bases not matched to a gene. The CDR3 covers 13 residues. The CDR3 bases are TGTGCCAGCACTCCCGGGACTAGCTATGAGCAGTTCTTC. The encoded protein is CASTPGTSYEQFF.

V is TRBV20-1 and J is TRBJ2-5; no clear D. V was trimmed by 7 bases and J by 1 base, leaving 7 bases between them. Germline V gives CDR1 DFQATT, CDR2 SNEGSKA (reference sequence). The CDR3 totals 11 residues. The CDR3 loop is CSVTPQETQYF. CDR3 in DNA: TGCAGTGTTACACCCCAAGAGACCCAGTACTTC.

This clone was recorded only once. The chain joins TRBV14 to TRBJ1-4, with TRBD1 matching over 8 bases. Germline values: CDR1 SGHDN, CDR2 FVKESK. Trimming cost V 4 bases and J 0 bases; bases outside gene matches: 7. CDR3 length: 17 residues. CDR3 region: CASSPRQGKATNEKLFF. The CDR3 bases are TGTGCCAGCAGCCCACGACAGGGGAAGGCAACTAATGAAAAACTGTTTTTT.

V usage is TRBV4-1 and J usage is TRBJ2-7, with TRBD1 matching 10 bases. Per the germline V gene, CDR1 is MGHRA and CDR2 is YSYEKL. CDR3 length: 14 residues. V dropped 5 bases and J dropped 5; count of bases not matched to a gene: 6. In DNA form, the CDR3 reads TGCGCCAGCAGCGACCGGGACAGGGGCGACGAGCAGTACTTC. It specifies CASSDRDRGDEQYF.

CDR3 sequence reads: CASSPGQGGNTIYF. The CDR3 region has the DNA TGTGCCAGCTCACCGGGACAGGGTGGAAACACCATATATTTT. The genes are TRBV18 and TRBJ1-3; 9 nucleotides align to TRBD1. The ends lost 3 bases at V and 3 bases at J; junction bases unmatched: 0. Germline V CDR1 and CDR2: KGHSH, LQKENI. The CDR3 has 14 residues.

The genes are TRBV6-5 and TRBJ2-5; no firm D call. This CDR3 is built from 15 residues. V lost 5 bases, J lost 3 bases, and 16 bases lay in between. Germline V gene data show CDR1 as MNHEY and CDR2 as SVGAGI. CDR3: CASSVRTGHEETQYF. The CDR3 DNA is TGTGCCAGCAGTGTACGAACGGGTCACGAAGAGACCCAGTACTTC.